These 7 T cell receptor beta chains were sequenced from one sample in a study of T cell responses to AZD1222 COVID-19 vaccine. TCRdb keeps only in-frame clones here, not all; method: immunoSEQ multiplex PCR. The table records some 96,000 clones, 84% of them present only once. The sequencing used peripheral blood, collected 28 days after the second AZD1222 dose. The origin of the receptors is an adult who received the AZD1222 COVID-19 vaccine.

In nucleotides, the CDR3 is TGTGCCAGCAGCCTCGGGCCCTTCCCGTATTTT. It codes for CASSLGPFPYF. The gene calls are TRBV3-1 (or the pseudogene TRBV3-2) and TRBJ2-3; D not resolved. Germline V gene sequence: CDR1 LGHDT, CDR2 YNNKEL (reference sequence). The ends were cut back, 4 bases at V and 14 bases at J, with 13 bases in the middle. The CDR3 runs 11 residues.

The chain joins TRBV10-1 to TRBJ2-7; TRBD1 aligns across 7 bases. CDR3 length: 13 residues. Germline CDR1 is WNHNN and CDR2 is SYGVQD (reference sequence). V lost 8 bases, J lost 7 bases, and 11 bases stayed unmatched. CDR3 residues: CASGGQYLGEQYF. CDR3 sequence (DNA): TGCGCCAGCGGGGGACAGTACCTGGGGGAGCAGTACTTC.

The chain links TRBV7-9 to TRBJ1-2; 10 positions match TRBD1. Trimming took 3 bases from V and 6 from J; bases not matched to a gene: 1. The CDR3 runs 13 residues. Germline V gene lookup returns CDR1 SEHNR and CDR2 FQNEAQ (reference sequence). CDR3 protein: CASSFGTGDGYTF. CDR3 coding DNA: TGTGCCAGCAGCTTTGGGACAGGGGATGGCTACACCTTC.

This clone has a single count. The chain links TRBV6-1 to TRBJ2-1, with 10 bases lining up with TRBD1. The CDR3 covers 17 residues. CDR1 MNHNS and CDR2 SASEGT come from the germline V gene. The V segment lost 6 bases and the J segment 8 bases; nucleotides outside the gene matches: 16. The CDR3 region is CASREQDDRGRFDEQFF. For the CDR3, the DNA is TGTGCCAGCAGGGAACAAGACGACAGGGGGCGTTTCGATGAGCAGTTCTTC.

This rearrangement joins TRBV6-5 to TRBJ2-2; TRBD1 is a possible D gene (6 bases). Deletions cut 8 bases from V and 1 base from J, with 14 bases between. The CDR3 runs 15 residues. CDR1 is MNHEY, CDR2 SVGAGI, per germline. The CDR3 region is CASLLGAVNTGELFF. CDR3 DNA: TGTGCCAGCCTATTGGGGGCTGTGAACACCGGGGAGCTGTTTTTT.

The J gene is TRBJ2-7, the V gene TRBV9, with D possibly TRBD1 on 6 matching bases. The germline V and J ends were trimmed by 3 bases and 2 bases, with 15 bases remaining between them. The germline V gene encodes CDR1 SGDLS and CDR2 YYNGEE. This CDR3 is 15 amino acids long. CDR3 bases: TGTGCCAGCAGCGCAACAGGGTCTGGTCCCTACGAGCAGTACTTC. Protein product: CASSATGSGPYEQYF.

The chain combines TRBV7-6 with TRBJ2-5; D is unclear. This CDR3 is built from 13 residues. Germline-derived CDR1 and CDR2 are SGHVS and FNYEAQ. Trimming removed 5 bases at V and 1 base at J, with 8 bases between. CDR3 DNA: TGTGCCAGCAGCCCCTGGTTCCAAGAGACCCAGTACTTC. Amino acids: CASSPWFQETQYF.